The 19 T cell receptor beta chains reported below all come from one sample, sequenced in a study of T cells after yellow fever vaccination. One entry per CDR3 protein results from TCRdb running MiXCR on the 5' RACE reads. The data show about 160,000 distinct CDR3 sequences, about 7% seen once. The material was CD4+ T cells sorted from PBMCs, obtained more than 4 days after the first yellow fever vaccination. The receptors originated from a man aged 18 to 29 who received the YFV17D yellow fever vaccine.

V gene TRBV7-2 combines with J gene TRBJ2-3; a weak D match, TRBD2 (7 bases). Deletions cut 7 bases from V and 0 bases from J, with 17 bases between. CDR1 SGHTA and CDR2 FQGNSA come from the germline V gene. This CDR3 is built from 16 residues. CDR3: CASTYGGLSSTDTQYF. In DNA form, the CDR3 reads TGTGCCAGCACCTACGGGGGGCTGTCGAGCACAGATACGCAGTATTTT.

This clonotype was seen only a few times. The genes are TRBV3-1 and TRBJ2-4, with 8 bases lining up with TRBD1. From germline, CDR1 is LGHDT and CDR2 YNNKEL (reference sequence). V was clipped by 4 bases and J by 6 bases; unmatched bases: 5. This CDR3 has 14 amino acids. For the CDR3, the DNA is TGTGCCAGCAGCCTCGGACAGGGCCTAAACATTCAGTACTTC. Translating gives CASSLGQGLNIQYF.

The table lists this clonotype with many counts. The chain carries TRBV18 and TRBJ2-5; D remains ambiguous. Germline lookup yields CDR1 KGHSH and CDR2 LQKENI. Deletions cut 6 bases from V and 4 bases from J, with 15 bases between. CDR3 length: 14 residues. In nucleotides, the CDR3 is TGTGCCAGCTCGCCTACGGACCGTGCAGAGACCCAGTACTTC. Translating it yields CASSPTDRAETQYF. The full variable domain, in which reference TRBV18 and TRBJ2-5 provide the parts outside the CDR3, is NAGVMQNPRHLVRRRGQEARLRCSPMKGHSHVYWYRQLPEEGLKFMVYLQKENIIDESGMPKERFSAEFPKEGPSILRIQQVVRGDSAAYFCASSPTDRAETQYFGPGTRLLVL.

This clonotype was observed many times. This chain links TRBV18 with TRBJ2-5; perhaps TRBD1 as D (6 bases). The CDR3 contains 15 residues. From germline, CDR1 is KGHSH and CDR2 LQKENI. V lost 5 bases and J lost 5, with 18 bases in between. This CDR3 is CASSSSGRGMETQYF. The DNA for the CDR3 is TGTGCCAGCTCAAGCAGCGGCAGGGGTATGGAGACCCAGTACTTC.

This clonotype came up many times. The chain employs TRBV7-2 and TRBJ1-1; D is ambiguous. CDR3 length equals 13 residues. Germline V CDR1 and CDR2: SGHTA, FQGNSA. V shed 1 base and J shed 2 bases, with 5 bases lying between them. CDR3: CASSLGHNTEAFF. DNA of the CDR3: TGTGCCAGCAGCTTAGGCCATAACACTGAAGCTTTCTTT.

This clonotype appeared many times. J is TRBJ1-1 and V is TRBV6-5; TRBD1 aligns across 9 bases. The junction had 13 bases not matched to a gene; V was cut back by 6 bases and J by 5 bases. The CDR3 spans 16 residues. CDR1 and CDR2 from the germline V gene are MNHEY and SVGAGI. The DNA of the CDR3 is TGTGCCAGCAGAAGGGGACAGGGAATTGTCGGTACTGAAGCTTTCTTT. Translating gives CASRRGQGIVGTEAFF.

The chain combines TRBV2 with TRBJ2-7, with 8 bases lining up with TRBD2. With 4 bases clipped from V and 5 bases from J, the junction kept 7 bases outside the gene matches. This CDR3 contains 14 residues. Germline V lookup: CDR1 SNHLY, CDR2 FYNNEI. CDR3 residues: CASSGAGAPHEQYV. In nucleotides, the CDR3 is TGTGCCAGCAGTGGAGCGGGGGCCCCCCACGAGCAGTACGTC.

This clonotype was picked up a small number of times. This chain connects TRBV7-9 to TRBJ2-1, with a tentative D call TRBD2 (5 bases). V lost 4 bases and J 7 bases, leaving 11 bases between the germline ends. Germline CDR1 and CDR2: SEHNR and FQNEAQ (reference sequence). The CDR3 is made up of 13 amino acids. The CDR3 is CASSSMRANEQFF. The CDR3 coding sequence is TGTGCCAGCAGCTCCATGAGGGCGAATGAGCAGTTCTTC.

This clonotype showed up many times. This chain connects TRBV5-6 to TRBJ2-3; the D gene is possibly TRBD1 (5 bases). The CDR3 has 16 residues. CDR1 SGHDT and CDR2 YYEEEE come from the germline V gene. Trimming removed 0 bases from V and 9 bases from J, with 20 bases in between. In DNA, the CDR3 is TGTGCCAGCAGCTTGGGTGGGCAGGGCCGCTTTAACACGCAGTATTTT. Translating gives CASSLGGQGRFNTQYF. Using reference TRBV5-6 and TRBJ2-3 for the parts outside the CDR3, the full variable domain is DAGVTQSPTHLIKTRGQQVTLRCSPKSGHDTVSWYQQALGQGPQFIFQYYEEEERQRGNFPDRFSGHQFPNYSSELNVNALLLGDSALYLCASSLGGQGRFNTQYFGPGTRLTVL.

DNA of the CDR3: TGTGCCAGCAGCGGGGGGGGTACGAAGCCCGGGGAGCTGTTTTTT. It specifies CASSGGGTKPGELFF. This chain uses TRBV9 with TRBJ2-2; 7 bases are shared with TRBD2. The trim removed 3 bases at V and 6 bases at J, leaving 8 bases unmatched. This CDR3 is 15 amino acids long. CDR1 is SGDLS and CDR2 is YYNGEE in the germline V gene. The whole variable domain, filled in from reference TRBV9 and TRBJ2-2, reads DSGVTQTPKHLITATGQRVTLRCSPRSGDLSVYWYQQSLDQGLQFLIQYYNGEERAKGNILERFSAQQFPDLHSELNLSSLELGDSALYFCASSGGGTKPGELFFGEGSRLTVL.

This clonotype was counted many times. CDR3 loop: CSARDRPGGPSETQYF. The CDR3 nucleotides read TGCAGTGCTAGAGATCGACCGGGGGGGCCTAGTGAGACCCAGTACTTC. The rearrangement joins TRBV20-1 to TRBJ2-5; TRBD2 matches 8 bases. Unmatched junction bases numbered 11, after V lost 0 bases and J lost 5 bases. This CDR3 has 16 amino acids. Germline CDR1 DFQATT, CDR2 SNEGSKA (reference sequence).

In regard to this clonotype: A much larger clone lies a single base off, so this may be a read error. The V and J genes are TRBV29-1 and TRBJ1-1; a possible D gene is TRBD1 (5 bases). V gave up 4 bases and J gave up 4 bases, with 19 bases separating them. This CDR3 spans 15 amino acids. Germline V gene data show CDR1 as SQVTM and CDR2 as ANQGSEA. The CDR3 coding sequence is TGCAGCGTTGCAACCTCGTCAGGGTCGGGCACTGAAGCTTTCTTT. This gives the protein CSVATSSGSGTEAFF.

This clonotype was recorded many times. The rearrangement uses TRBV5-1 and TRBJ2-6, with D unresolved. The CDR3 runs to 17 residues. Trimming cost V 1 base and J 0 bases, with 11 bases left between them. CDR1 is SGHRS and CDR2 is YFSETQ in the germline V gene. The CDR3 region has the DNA TGCGCCAGCAGCTTGTCGTCTATTAGCTCTGGGGCCAACGTCCTGACTTTC. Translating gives CASSLSSISSGANVLTF.

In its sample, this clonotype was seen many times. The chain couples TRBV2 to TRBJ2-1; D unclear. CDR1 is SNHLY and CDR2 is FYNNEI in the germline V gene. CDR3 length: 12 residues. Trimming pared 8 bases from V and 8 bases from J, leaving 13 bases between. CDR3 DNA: TGTGCCAGCGCGCCAACCGGGTATGAGCAGTTCTTC. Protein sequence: CASAPTGYEQFF.

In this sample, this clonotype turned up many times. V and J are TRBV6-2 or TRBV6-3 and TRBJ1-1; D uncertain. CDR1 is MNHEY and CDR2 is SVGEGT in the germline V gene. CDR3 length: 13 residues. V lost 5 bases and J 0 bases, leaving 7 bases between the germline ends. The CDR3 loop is CASSAQMNTEAFF. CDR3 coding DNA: TGTGCCAGCAGTGCCCAGATGAACACTGAAGCTTTCTTT.

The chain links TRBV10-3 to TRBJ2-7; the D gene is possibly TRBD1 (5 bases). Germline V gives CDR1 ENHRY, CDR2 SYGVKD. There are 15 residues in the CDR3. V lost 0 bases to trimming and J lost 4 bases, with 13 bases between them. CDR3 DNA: TGTGCCATCAGTGAGTCGGCAGGGTTTTGGTACGAGCAGTACTTC. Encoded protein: CAISESAGFWYEQYF.

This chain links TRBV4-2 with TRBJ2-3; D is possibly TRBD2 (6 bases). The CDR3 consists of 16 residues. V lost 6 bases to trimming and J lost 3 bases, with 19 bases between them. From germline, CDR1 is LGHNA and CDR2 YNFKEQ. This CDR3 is CASRGTEGSATDTQYF. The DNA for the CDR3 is TGTGCCAGCAGGGGGACGGAGGGATCCGCGACAGATACGCAGTATTTT.

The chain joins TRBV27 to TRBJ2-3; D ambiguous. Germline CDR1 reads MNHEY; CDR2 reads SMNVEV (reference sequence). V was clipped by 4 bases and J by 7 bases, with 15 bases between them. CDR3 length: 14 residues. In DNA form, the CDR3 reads TGTGCCAGCAGTTCGAATGTAGTCCCCAATACGCAGTATTTT. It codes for CASSSNVVPNTQYF.

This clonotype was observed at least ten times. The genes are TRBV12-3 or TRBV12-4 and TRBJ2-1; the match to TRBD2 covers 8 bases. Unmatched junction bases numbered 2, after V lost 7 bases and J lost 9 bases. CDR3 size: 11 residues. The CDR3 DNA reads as TGTGCCAGCAACCGGGGGGGTGAGCAGTTCTTC. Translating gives CASNRGGEQFF.